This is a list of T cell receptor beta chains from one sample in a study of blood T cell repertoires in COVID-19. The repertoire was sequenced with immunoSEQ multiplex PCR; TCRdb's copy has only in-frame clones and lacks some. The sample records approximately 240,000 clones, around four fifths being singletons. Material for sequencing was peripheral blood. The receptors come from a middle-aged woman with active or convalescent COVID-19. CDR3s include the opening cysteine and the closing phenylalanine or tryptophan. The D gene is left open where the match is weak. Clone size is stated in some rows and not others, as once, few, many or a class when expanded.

CATSRDHPQAMSSGNTIYF	TGTGCCACCAGCAGAGACCATCCCCAGGCCATGAGCTCTGGAAACACCATATATTTT	NA	TRBJ1-3	19	NA	TRBV15
CASSLTGEQYF	TGTGCCAGCAGTTTAACGGGCGAGCAGTACTTC	NA	TRBJ2-7	11	NA	TRBV12-3/TRBV12-4
CASSDRVGTDTQYF	TGTGCCAGCAGCGACAGAGTCGGCACAGATACGCAGTATTTT	NA	TRBJ2-3	14	once	TRBV7-9
CSVDRVGPGELFF	TGCAGCGTGGACAGGGTTGGACCCGGGGAGCTGTTTTTT	TRBD1	TRBJ2-2	13	NA	TRBV29-1
CASSTRRDTDTQYF	TGCGCCAGCAGTACCAGGCGTGACACAGATACGCAGTATTTT	NA	TRBJ2-3	14	few	TRBV10-1
CASSQRTGTKNIQYF	TGTGCCAGCAGCCAAAGGACAGGGACCAAAAACATTCAGTACTTC	TRBD1	TRBJ2-4	15	NA	TRBV3-1/TRBV3-2
CASSPVAGPSTDTQYF	TGTGCCAGCAGCCCAGTAGCGGGGCCCTCCACAGATACGCAGTATTTT	TRBD2	TRBJ2-3	16	NA	TRBV7-9
CASSSTTGSSYNEQFF	TGTGCCAGCAGCTCCACTACAGGCAGCTCCTACAATGAGCAGTTCTTC	NA	TRBJ2-1	16	NA	TRBV11-2
CASSLVPGQGANYGYTF	TGTGCCAGCAGCTTGGTCCCGGGACAGGGGGCTAACTATGGCTACACCTTC	TRBD1	TRBJ1-2	17	NA	TRBV5-4
CASSENPTPTGELFF	TGTGCCAGCAGTGAAAACCCCACACCCACCGGGGAGCTGTTTTTT	NA	TRBJ2-2	15	NA	TRBV2
CASSLSVGRGTEAFF	TGTGCCAGCAGCCTATCAGTGGGGAGGGGCACTGAAGCTTTCTTT	NA	TRBJ1-1	15	NA	TRBV9
CASSYLSGASYNEQFF	TGTGCCAGCAGTTACCTTTCTGGGGCGTCCTACAATGAGCAGTTCTTC	NA	TRBJ2-1	16	NA	TRBV6-2/TRBV6-3
CASSTRGSPSTDTQYF	TGTGCCAGCAGTACCCGGGGTAGTCCTAGCACAGATACGCAGTATTTT	NA	TRBJ2-3	16	NA	TRBV28
CASSAMGHSSYNEQFF	TGTGCCAGCAGCGCCATGGGACATAGCTCCTACAATGAGCAGTTCTTC	NA	TRBJ2-1	16	NA	TRBV7-3
CASSSRAGGNQPQHF	TGCGCCAGCAGCTCCCGTGCCGGAGGGAATCAGCCCCAGCATTTT	NA	TRBJ1-5	15	NA	TRBV4-1
CASRSEQSWFYQPQHF	TGTGCCAGTAGAAGCGAGCAGAGTTGGTTTTATCAGCCCCAGCATTTT	NA	TRBJ1-5	16	NA	TRBV19
CASRLGTGEEKLFF	TGTGCCAGTAGACTCGGGACAGGAGAAGAAAAACTGTTTTTT	TRBD1	TRBJ1-4	14	NA	TRBV28
CASSYLGQGSYEQYF	TGTGCCAGCAGTTATTTGGGACAGGGATCCTACGAGCAGTACTTC	TRBD1	TRBJ2-7	15	NA	TRBV27
CASSPRRFREQYF	TGTGCCAGCAGCCCTAGACGGTTCCGCGAGCAGTACTTC	NA	TRBJ2-7	13	NA	TRBV14
CASSSSGVYEQYF	TGCGCCAGCAGTTCAAGCGGCGTCTACGAGCAGTACTTC	NA	TRBJ2-7	13	NA	TRBV10-1
CASSLSVVPGNTIYF	TGTGCCAGCAGCTTATCTGTAGTTCCAGGAAACACCATATATTTT	NA	TRBJ1-3	15	few	TRBV13
CASSPLQSHNGYTF	TGTGCCAGCTCACCACTACAGAGCCATAACGGCTACACCTTC	NA	TRBJ1-2	14	NA	TRBV18
CASSLLGQSYEQYF	TGCGCCAGCAGCTTGTTGGGACAGTCCTACGAGCAGTACTTC	TRBD1	TRBJ2-7	14	NA	TRBV5-1
CASSIDPQWSGELFF	TGTGCCAGTAGTATAGATCCCCAGTGGTCCGGGGAGCTGTTTTTT	NA	TRBJ2-2	15	NA	TRBV19